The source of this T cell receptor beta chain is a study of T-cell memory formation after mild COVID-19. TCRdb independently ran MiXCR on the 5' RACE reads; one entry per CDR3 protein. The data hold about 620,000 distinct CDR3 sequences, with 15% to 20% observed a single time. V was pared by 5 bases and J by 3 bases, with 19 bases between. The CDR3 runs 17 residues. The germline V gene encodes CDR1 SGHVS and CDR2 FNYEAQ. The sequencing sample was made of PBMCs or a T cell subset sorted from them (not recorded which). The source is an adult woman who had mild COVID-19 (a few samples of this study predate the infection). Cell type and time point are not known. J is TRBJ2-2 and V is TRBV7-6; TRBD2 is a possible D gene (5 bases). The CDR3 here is CASSPRRTGDDTGELFF. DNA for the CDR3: TGTGCCAGCAGCCCTCGTCGGACTGGCGACGACACCGGGGAGCTGTTTTTT.